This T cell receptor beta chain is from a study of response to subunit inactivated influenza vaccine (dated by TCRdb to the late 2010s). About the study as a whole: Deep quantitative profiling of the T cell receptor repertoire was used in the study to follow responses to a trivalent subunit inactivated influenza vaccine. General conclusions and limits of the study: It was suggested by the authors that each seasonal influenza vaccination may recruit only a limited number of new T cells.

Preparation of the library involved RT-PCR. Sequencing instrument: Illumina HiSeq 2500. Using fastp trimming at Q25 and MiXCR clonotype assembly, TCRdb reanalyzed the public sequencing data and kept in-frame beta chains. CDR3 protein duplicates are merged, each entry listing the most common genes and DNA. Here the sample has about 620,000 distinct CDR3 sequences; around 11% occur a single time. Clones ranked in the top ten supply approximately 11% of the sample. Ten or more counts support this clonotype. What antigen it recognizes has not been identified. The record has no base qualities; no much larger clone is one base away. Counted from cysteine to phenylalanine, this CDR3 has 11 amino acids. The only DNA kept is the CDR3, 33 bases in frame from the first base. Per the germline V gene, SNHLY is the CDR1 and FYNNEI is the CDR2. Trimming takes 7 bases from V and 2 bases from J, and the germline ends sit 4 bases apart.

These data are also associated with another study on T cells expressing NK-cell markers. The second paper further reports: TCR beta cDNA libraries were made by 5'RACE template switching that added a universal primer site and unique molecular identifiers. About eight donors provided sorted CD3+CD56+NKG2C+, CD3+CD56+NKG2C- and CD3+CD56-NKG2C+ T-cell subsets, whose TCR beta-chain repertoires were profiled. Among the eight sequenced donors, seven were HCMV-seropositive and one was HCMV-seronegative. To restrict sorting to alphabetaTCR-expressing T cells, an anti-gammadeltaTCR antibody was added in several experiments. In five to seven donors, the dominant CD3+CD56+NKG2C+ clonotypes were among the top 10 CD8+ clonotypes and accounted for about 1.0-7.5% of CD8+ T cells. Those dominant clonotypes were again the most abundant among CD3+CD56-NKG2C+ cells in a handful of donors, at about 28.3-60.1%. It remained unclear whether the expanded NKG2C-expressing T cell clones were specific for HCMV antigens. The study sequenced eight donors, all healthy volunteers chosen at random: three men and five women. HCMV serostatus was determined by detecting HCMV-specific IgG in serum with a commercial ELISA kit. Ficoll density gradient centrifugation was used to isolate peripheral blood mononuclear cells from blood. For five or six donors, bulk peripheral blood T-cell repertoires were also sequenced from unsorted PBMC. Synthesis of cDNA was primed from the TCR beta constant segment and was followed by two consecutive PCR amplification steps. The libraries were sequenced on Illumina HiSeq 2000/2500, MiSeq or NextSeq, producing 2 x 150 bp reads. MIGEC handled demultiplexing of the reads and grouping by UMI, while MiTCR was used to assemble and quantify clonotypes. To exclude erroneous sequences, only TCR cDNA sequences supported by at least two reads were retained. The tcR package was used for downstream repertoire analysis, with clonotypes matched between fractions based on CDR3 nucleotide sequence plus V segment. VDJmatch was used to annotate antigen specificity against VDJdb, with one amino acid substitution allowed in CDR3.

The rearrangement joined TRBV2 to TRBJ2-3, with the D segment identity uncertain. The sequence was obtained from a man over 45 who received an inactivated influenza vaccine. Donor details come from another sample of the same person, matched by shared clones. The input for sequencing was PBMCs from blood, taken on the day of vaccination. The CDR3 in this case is CASTNTDTQYF. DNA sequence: TGTGCCAGCACCAACACAGATACGCAGTATTTT.